The 26 T cell receptor beta chains listed next were all sequenced from one sample in a study of T-cell reconstitution after alpha-beta-depleted transplantation in children. The TCRbeta library was prepared with unique molecular identifiers. MiXCR, applied by TCRdb to the PCR reads, yields one record per CDR3 protein. The profile shows around 530,000 distinct CDR3 sequences, about 30% of them singletons. This material consisted of PBMCs from the stem cell graft donor, taken from the stem cell graft. The receptors stem from a human donor who donated a stem cell graft to a child with aplastic anemia.

This clonotype has more than one count but fewer than ten. The chain is built from TRBV28 and TRBJ2-5, with 7 bases lining up with TRBD2. With V trimmed by 5 bases and J by 1 base, 4 bases remained unmatched. Germline V gives CDR1 MDHEN, CDR2 SYDVKM. This CDR3 comprises 14 residues. CDR3: CASSTRETQETQYF. As DNA, the CDR3 is TGTGCCAGCAGTACGCGGGAGACCCAAGAGACCCAGTACTTC.

The sample holds a few counts of this clonotype. This chain links TRBV20-1 with TRBJ2-5, with 10 nucleotides matching TRBD1. This CDR3 spans 16 amino acids. V shed 0 bases, J shed 2 bases, and the junction held 6 bases outside the gene matches. Per germline, CDR1 DFQATT and CDR2 SNEGSKA (reference sequence). This CDR3 reads CSARDTGQGVQETQYF. DNA for the CDR3: TGCAGTGCTAGAGACACCGGACAGGGGGTTCAAGAGACCCAGTACTTC.

The rearrangement joins TRBV5-1 to TRBJ2-7; TRBD2 might be the D (6 bases). The V gene's germline CDR1 is SGHRS and CDR2 YFSETQ. V was cut by 4 bases and J by 6 bases, with 14 bases left in between. There are 13 residues in the CDR3. The CDR3 region has the DNA TGCGCCAGCAGCCATGGGGACTTGGGCGAGCAGTACTTC. The encoded protein is CASSHGDLGEQYF. Combining the CDR3 with reference TRBV5-1 and TRBJ2-7 gives the whole variable domain KAGVTQTPRYLIKTRGQQVTLSCSPISGHRSVSWYQQTPGQGLQFLFEYFSETQRNKGNFPGRFSGRQFSNSRSEMNVSTLELGDSALYLCASSHGDLGEQYFGPGTRLTVT.

DNA of the CDR3: TGCAGTGCGAGCGGAGGGACAGGCACTAATGAAAAACTGTTTTTT. It is translated as CSASGGTGTNEKLFF. V usage is TRBV20-1 and J usage is TRBJ1-4, with 8 positions matching TRBD1. CDR3 length: 15 amino acids. CDR1 and CDR2 from the germline V gene are DFQATT and SNEGSKA (reference sequence). The V and J ends lost 6 bases and 2 bases, in that order; junction bases with no gene match: 8.

V is TRBV20-1 and J is TRBJ1-2; no firm D call. V lost 1 base and J 3 bases, leaving 12 bases between the germline ends. The CDR3 is 14 amino acids. Germline V gene data show CDR1 as DFQATT and CDR2 as SNEGSKA (reference sequence). CDR3 region: CSARAPDIYYGYTF. The CDR3 region has the DNA TGCAGTGCTAGAGCACCAGACATCTACTATGGCTACACCTTC.

The rearrangement joins TRBV6-2 or TRBV6-3 to TRBJ2-5, with 7 bases fitting TRBD2. After removal of 5 bases from V and 5 bases from J, the junction contained 14 bases not matched to a gene. In germline, CDR1 is MNHEY, CDR2 SVGEGT. The CDR3 is 16 residues long. Here the CDR3 DNA reads TGTGCCAGCAGTGGCAGCGGGACTGGGTTTGGTGAGACCCAGTACTTC. Its translation is CASSGSGTGFGETQYF.

The rearrangement links TRBV11-2 to TRBJ2-1, with 12 bases aligning to TRBD2. Germline CDR1 reads SGHAT; CDR2 reads FQNNGV. V gave up 3 bases and J gave up 9 bases; unmatched junction bases: 6. The CDR3 sequence is 15 residues long. The CDR3 coding sequence is TGTGCCAGCAGCTTTCTAGCGGGAGGGCTTAGTGAGCAGTTCTTC. It encodes CASSFLAGGLSEQFF.

The chain is built from TRBV20-1 and TRBJ2-2, with TRBD1 as a possible D gene (7 bases). Trimming took off 5 bases at V and 4 bases at J, with 17 bases between the two ends. This CDR3 contains 15 residues. From germline, CDR1 is DFQATT and CDR2 SNEGSKA (reference sequence). The CDR3 sequence: CSAWAYQGGTGELFF. The CDR3 DNA is TGCAGTGCTTGGGCATACCAGGGGGGCACCGGGGAGCTGTTTTTT.

The chain combines TRBV12-3 or TRBV12-4 with TRBJ2-7; 10 bases fit TRBD2. This CDR3 comprises 15 residues. Losses at the gene ends were 6 bases for V and 3 bases for J; bases not matched to a gene: 8. Here the CDR3 reads CASRSSAGGYYEQYF. The DNA of the CDR3 is TGTGCCAGCAGGAGCTCAGCGGGAGGGTACTACGAGCAGTACTTC.

This rearrangement joins TRBV7-9 to TRBJ2-3, with 8 bases that match TRBD2. Germline-derived CDR1 and CDR2 are SEHNR and FQNEAQ (reference sequence). V lost 5 bases to trimming and J lost 2 bases; unmatched junction nucleotides: 9. The CDR3 runs to 16 residues. The CDR3 DNA is TGTGCCAGCAGCCAAGGAAGCGGGGGAATCACAGATACGCAGTATTTT. It is translated as CASSQGSGGITDTQYF.

V gene TRBV20-1 combines with J gene TRBJ2-3; TRBD2 might be the D (5 bases). The V end was cut by 3 bases, the J end by 0 bases, with 16 bases between. In germline, CDR1 is DFQATT, CDR2 SNEGSKA (reference sequence). The CDR3 is 16 amino acids. CDR3 sequence reads: CSARPPLGGSTDTQYF. The CDR3 DNA is TGCAGTGCTAGGCCCCCTCTAGGCGGGAGCACAGATACGCAGTATTTT.

The chain links TRBV12-3 or TRBV12-4 to TRBJ1-5, with D unclear. Trimming left V 2 bases short and J 1 base short, with 6 bases between. The CDR3 has 14 amino acids. The CDR3 coding sequence is TGTGCCAGCAGTTTAAGGGAAAGCAATCAGCCCCAGCATTTT. Its protein is CASSLRESNQPQHF.

In DNA form, the CDR3 reads TGCGCCAGCAGCTTGGGTAGTTTCCAATTGAACACCGGGGAGCTGTTTTTT. The encoded protein is CASSLGSFQLNTGELFF. The V call is TRBV5-1, the J call TRBJ2-2; D gene uncertain. The V end was cut by 0 bases, the J end by 1 base, with 13 bases between. The CDR3 has 17 amino acids. CDR1 is SGHRS, CDR2 YFSETQ, per germline.

This clonotype came up a few times. V gene TRBV24-1 combines with J gene TRBJ2-5; unclear D gene. Germline loops: CDR1 KGHDR, CDR2 SFDVKD. V lost 3 bases to trimming and J lost 5 bases, with 12 bases between them. The CDR3 consists of 14 residues. CDR3 sequence reads: CATSDKSLRETQYF. CDR3 nucleotide sequence: TGTGCCACCAGTGATAAATCACTCCGGGAGACCCAGTACTTC.

The V call is TRBV6-5, the J call TRBJ2-5, with 12 bases that match TRBD1. From germline, CDR1 is MNHEY and CDR2 SVGAGI. The junction had 5 bases not matched to a gene; V was cut back by 1 base and J by 5 bases. CDR3 length equals 16 residues. The CDR3 DNA sequence: TGTGCCAGCAGTTACTTCGGGACAGGGGGCGCGGAGACCCAGTACTTC. This encodes CASSYFGTGGAETQYF.

This clonotype showed up just a few times. The genes are TRBV27 and TRBJ1-5; D uncertain. This CDR3 has 16 residues. The V end was cut by 5 bases, the J end by 3 bases, with 17 bases between. Looked up from germline, CDR1 is MNHEY and CDR2 is SMNVEV (reference sequence). The CDR3 nucleotides are TGTGCCAGCAGTGTTTCCGGGAACCCCGTCAATCAGCCCCAGCATTTT. It is translated as CASSVSGNPVNQPQHF.

The rearrangement links TRBV25-1 to TRBJ2-1, with D unclear. V gave up 2 bases and J gave up 7 bases, with 12 bases separating them. The CDR3 has 14 residues. Germline-derived CDR1 and CDR2 are MGHDK and SYGVNS. CDR3 region: CASSEDPAGNEQFF. CDR3 nucleotides: TGTGCCAGCAGTGAAGACCCTGCTGGAAATGAGCAGTTCTTC.

In this sample, this clonotype turned up a few times. The V gene is TRBV9, the J gene TRBJ2-1; 10 bases are a match to TRBD2. Losses at the gene ends were 2 bases for V and 6 bases for J; bases not matched to a gene: 8. There are 16 residues in the CDR3. Germline V CDR1 and CDR2: SGDLS, YYNGEE. Here the CDR3 DNA reads TGTGCCAGCAGCGTCGCTAGCGGGAGCCTTTTCAATGAGCAGTTCTTC. It yields the protein CASSVASGSLFNEQFF.

This clonotype was seen only a few times. This chain joins TRBV28 and TRBJ2-7, with TRBD1 as a possible D gene (6 bases). This CDR3 comprises 14 residues. Germline values: CDR1 MDHEN, CDR2 SYDVKM. Trimming took off 3 bases at V and 2 bases at J, with 11 bases between the two ends. The CDR3 DNA reads as TGTGCCAGCAGTTTCGCGAGGACAGCCTACGAGCAGTACGTC. Its protein product is CASSFARTAYEQYV.

This clonotype was observed a few times. V usage is TRBV20-1 and J usage is TRBJ1-2, with D perhaps TRBD1 (5 bases). Germline CDR1 and CDR2: DFQATT and SNEGSKA (reference sequence). V dropped 1 base and J dropped 4 bases, with 10 bases sitting between them. This CDR3 is 13 amino acids long. The CDR3 nucleotides read TGCAGTGCTAGAGCTGGCGGGGGCTATGGCTACACCTTC. It is translated as CSARAGGGYGYTF.

This clonotype was observed a handful of times. The chain combines TRBV29-1 with TRBJ2-1; TRBD1 might be the D (5 bases). Germline CDR1 SQVTM, CDR2 ANQGSEA. Trimming took 6 bases from V and 6 from J, leaving 15 bases between them. CDR3 length equals 13 residues. The CDR3 DNA is TGCAGCGTCAGGGATGGTAGGCGCAATGAGCAGTTCTTC. It codes for CSVRDGRRNEQFF.

This clonotype occurred once. This chain uses TRBV12-3 or TRBV12-4 with TRBJ2-2; D call uncertain. The germline V and J ends were trimmed by 0 bases and 7 bases, with 15 bases remaining between them. This CDR3 region has 16 residues. The CDR3 is CASSLALSSERGELFF. The DNA of the CDR3 is TGTGCCAGCAGTTTAGCGCTGTCCTCTGAGCGCGGGGAGCTGTTTTTT.

A few counts support this clonotype. This rearrangement joins TRBV20-1 to TRBJ2-1; TRBD1 aligns across 10 bases. The CDR3 extends over 14 amino acids. V trimming: 2 bases; J trimming: 9 bases; junction bases outside the gene matches: 7. Germline assignment: CDR1 DFQATT and CDR2 SNEGSKA (reference sequence). CDR3 sequence reads: CSARLGTGVTEQFF. The CDR3 coding sequence is TGCAGTGCTAGACTTGGGACAGGGGTTACTGAGCAGTTCTTC.

This chain connects TRBV14 to TRBJ2-1; weak D call: TRBD2 (5 bases). The CDR3 runs 15 residues. Trimming took 6 bases from V and 0 from J, leaving 12 bases between them. The V gene's germline CDR1 is SGHDN and CDR2 FVKESK. The CDR3 DNA follows: TGTGCCAGCAGTCCTAGCAGGAGCTCCTACAATGAGCAGTTCTTC. Translating it yields CASSPSRSSYNEQFF.

The chain links TRBV12-3 or TRBV12-4 to TRBJ2-5, with 11 positions matching TRBD1. Losses at the gene ends were 7 bases for V and 5 bases for J; bases not matched to a gene: 6. CDR3 length equals 14 residues. This chain's CDR3 is CASTQDRGRETQYF. For the CDR3, the DNA is TGTGCCAGCACCCAGGACAGGGGGCGGGAGACCCAGTACTTC.

Written as DNA, the CDR3 is TGTGCCAGCAGCGGGGCGGGAGCAAACAATGAGCAGTTCTTC. It is translated as CASSGAGANNEQFF. V is TRBV9 and J is TRBJ2-1, with TRBD2 matching 7 bases. This CDR3 comprises 14 residues. The trim removed 3 bases at V and 5 bases at J, leaving 5 bases unmatched. Germline-derived CDR1 and CDR2 are SGDLS and YYNGEE.